This passage covers 12 T cell receptor beta chains from one sample sequenced in a study of brain T cells in children with intractable seizures. Time point in this sample: blood from clinic visit 5 months post-surgery; TSC patient then seizure free. The method was immunoSEQ multiplex PCR; TCRdb's version includes in-frame clones alone and lacks a portion of them. The sample yields 300,000 to 400,000 clones, over 90% seen once. Here the sequenced sample was peripheral blood, taken about 5 months after surgery. Every receptor here comes from a boy younger than two with tuberous sclerosis and intractable seizures.

The V call is TRBV3-1 (or the pseudogene TRBV3-2), the J call TRBJ2-7; maybe TRBD2 (6 bases). The CDR3 is 15 residues long. V gave up 1 base and J gave up 4 bases, with 14 bases separating them. Per germline, CDR1 LGHDT and CDR2 YNNKEL (reference sequence). The CDR3 nucleotides read TGTGCCAGCAGCCAAGTAGTCGGGAGCTCTTACGAGCAGTACTTC. Protein: CASSQVVGSSYEQYF.

The gene calls are TRBV30 and TRBJ2-7; D call uncertain. The CDR3 covers 13 residues. The V and J ends lost 1 base and 5 bases respectively, with 12 bases between them. Germline CDR1 is GTSNPN and CDR2 is SVGIG (reference sequence). Written as DNA, the CDR3 is TGTGCCTGGAGTGAGGTTGAGGTAAACGAGCAGTACTTC. Protein sequence: CAWSEVEVNEQYF.

The V call is TRBV5-6, the J call TRBJ2-7, with a tentative D call TRBD1 (6 bases). V lost 2 bases, J lost 10 bases, and 19 bases lay in between. Germline CDR1 SGHDT, CDR2 YYEEEE. The CDR3 sequence is 14 residues long. CDR3 sequence reads: CASSFGTSSLDQYF. The DNA for the CDR3 is TGTGCCAGCAGCTTCGGGACATCCTCTTTGGATCAGTACTTC.

The chain combines TRBV19 with TRBJ2-2; D gene uncertain. V was shortened by 3 bases and J by 2 bases, with 7 bases between the two germline ends. The length of the CDR3 is 14 residues. CDR1 LNHDA and CDR2 SQIVND come from the germline V gene (reference sequence). The CDR3 region has the DNA TGTGCCAGTAGTATCAACAGAAACACCGGGGAGCTGTTTTTT. Encoded protein: CASSINRNTGELFF.

The V gene is TRBV5-4, the J gene TRBJ2-5, with D perhaps being TRBD1 or TRBD2 (5 bases each). Trimming stripped 2 bases from V and 5 bases from J, with 16 bases between. The CDR3 covers 15 residues. Germline V gene data show CDR1 as SGHNT and CDR2 as YYREEE (reference sequence). The DNA for the CDR3 is TGTGCCAGCAGCTTCAGGGTGGGAGTTGTTGAGACCCAGTACTTC. This sequence encodes CASSFRVGVVETQYF.

The V and J genes are TRBV9 and TRBJ2-2; D possibly corresponds to TRBD2 (6 bases). Trimming left V 3 bases short and J 6 bases short, with 15 bases between. Germline assignment: CDR1 SGDLS and CDR2 YYNGEE. This CDR3 is built from 15 residues. As DNA, the CDR3 is TGTGCCAGCAGCGCCGGTGGAGGGCTGGCCGGGGAGCTGTTTTTT. Its translation is CASSAGGGLAGELFF. The variable domain in full, with the rest retrieved from reference TRBV9 and TRBJ2-2, is DSGVTQTPKHLITATGQRVTLRCSPRSGDLSVYWYQQSLDQGLQFLIQYYNGEERAKGNILERFSAQQFPDLHSELNLSSLELGDSALYFCASSAGGGLAGELFFGEGSRLTVL.

This CDR3 reads CASSERTGGDNSPLHF. The CDR3 DNA follows: TGTGCCAGCAGCGAGCGGACAGGGGGAGATAATTCACCCCTCCACTTT. This sequence joins TRBV9 and TRBJ1-6, with TRBD1 matching 10 bases. J was trimmed by 5 bases and V by 3 bases; bases with no gene match: 5. This CDR3 spans 16 amino acids. Germline values: CDR1 SGDLS, CDR2 YYNGEE.

The CDR3 here is CASSSPASYEQYF. The DNA for the CDR3 is TGTGCCAGCAGTTCCCCGGCCTCCTACGAGCAGTACTTC. The V call is TRBV7-9, the J call TRBJ2-7, with no clear D. CDR1 is SEHNR and CDR2 is FQNEAQ in the germline V gene (reference sequence). The CDR3 has 13 residues. V was trimmed by 6 bases and J by 0 bases, leaving 9 bases between them.

Notes on this clone: The junction departs from germline at one end; a sequencing error may be responsible. V is TRBV3-1 (or the pseudogene TRBV3-2) and J is TRBJ2-7; D remains ambiguous. The J call may be faulty, since TRBJ2-1 better matches the DNA end. The length of the CDR3 is 14 residues. Germline V gene data show CDR1 as LGHDT and CDR2 as YNNKEL (reference sequence). CDR3: CAGSQEWGYDEQFF. The CDR3 DNA is TGCGCCGGCAGCCAAGAATGGGGTTACGATGAGCAGTTCTTC.

The chain joins TRBV9 to TRBJ2-1; no reliable D call. The CDR3 has 15 residues. Trimming removed 5 bases at V and 0 bases at J, with 12 bases between. The germline V gene encodes CDR1 SGDLS and CDR2 YYNGEE. This CDR3 is CASRTSPPSYNEQFF. The CDR3, as DNA: TGTGCCAGCAGAACCTCACCTCCCTCCTACAATGAGCAGTTCTTC.

The DNA of the CDR3 is TGTGCCAGTAGTCCAGGGGTGGGTCGGACTGAAGCTTTCTTT. Translating it yields CASSPGVGRTEAFF. The chain is built from TRBV19 and TRBJ1-1; TRBD1 is a possible D gene (6 bases). With 5 bases removed from V and 5 bases from J, the gap between germline ends came to 15 bases. The CDR3 runs to 14 residues. The germline gives CDR1 LNHDA, CDR2 SQIVND (reference sequence). Using reference TRBV19 and TRBJ1-1 for the parts outside the CDR3, the full variable domain is DGGITQSPKYLFRKEGQNVTLSCEQNLNHDAMYWYRQDPGQGLRLIYYSQIVNDFQKGDIAEGYSVSREKKESFPLTVTSAQKNPTAFYLCASSPGVGRTEAFFGQGTRLTVV.

The V and J genes are TRBV27 and TRBJ2-7, with 7 positions matching TRBD2. J lost 12 bases, V lost 2 bases, and 7 bases had no gene match. The CDR3 loop spans 12 amino acids. Germline lookup yields CDR1 MNHEY and CDR2 SMNVEV (reference sequence). The CDR3, as DNA: TGTGCCAGCAGTTTACGGCGGGGGAAATCGTACTTC. Translation gives CASSLRRGKSYF.